This TCR beta chain was retrieved from a study of blood T cell repertoires in COVID-19 (TCRdb year 2020). Regarding the study in general: Samples covering the acute and convalescent phases of COVID-19 were provided by collaborators in the United States, Italy and Spain. The prospective study material was composed of cDNA or gDNA derived from T cells, B-cell-depleted T cells, or PBMCs. The dataset comprised deeply sampled blood TCRbeta repertoires from subjects exposed to, actively infected with, or recovered from COVID-19. A freely available public database, intended as a resource for researchers studying the immune response to SARS-CoV-2, is where the repertoires were released. The samples were drawn from two sources: the first 160 participants of the ongoing ImmuneRACE study, and about 1,300 subjects contributed by 6 global collaborators. Sample metadata almost always included a de-identified subject ID, COVID-19 status, age in years and sex. Where available, HLA class I and class II types were obtained from metadata supplied by the sample provider rather than from assay-based typing.

Participants in the prospective study were aged roughly 18 to 95 years, lived in more than 20 United States geographic areas, and enrolled through a virtual design. Cohort assignment in the prospective study relied on participant-reported clinical history from a screening survey and a study questionnaire. For ImmuneRACE Cohort 3, a participant was defined as recovered based on two consecutive negative NP/OP PCR tests, clearance by a healthcare professional, or resolution of symptoms. Each participant in the prospective study had whole blood, serum and a nasopharyngeal or oropharyngeal swab collected by mobile phlebotomists. Prospective study participants could optionally give additional blood draws and questionnaires over an approximately 2-month period. Prospective study blood samples were shipped either frozen or at room temperature before DNA extraction. TCRbeta CDR3 regions were amplified from genomic DNA using the immunoSEQ Assay, a bias-controlled multiplex PCR. The original methods were these. Nucleated cell counts per sample were estimated from amplification of reference gene primers within the assay. To quantify the absolute abundance of each unique TCRbeta CDR3 rearrangement, sequence reads were collapsed and filtered. For each sample, productive Simpson clonality was calculated as the square root of Simpson's diversity index across productive rearrangements. The clones in this table, taken by TCRdb from immuneACCESS, are in-frame only. Not every clone is retained; where verified, under half of the shortfall comes from an unresolved V gene, and the cause of the rest is unknown. The D gene and trimming were derived from the DNA, and the V and J assignments and clone size from that table. The sample table lists about 370,000 clones, 89% of them with a count of one. Less than 2% of the sample is taken by the ten largest.

Broader findings and caveats from the paper: The quantity of clinical and demographic metadata differed by source and by participant and was supplied without curation.

A remark on this clone: Its antigen specificity is not known. The record has no base qualities; no much larger clone is one base away.

The sequencing sample was made of PBMCs or T cells enriched from blood (not recorded which). This clonotype was sampled from a woman aged 25 to 39 who had recovered from COVID-19.

The base sequence is TGTGCCAGTAGTCAGACAGGGTCGAGGGGCGAAAAACTGTTTTTT. Translated, this is CASSQTGSRGEKLFF. The chain employs TRBV19 and TRBJ1-4, with TRBD1 matching 7 junction bases. From the cysteine through the phenylalanine, the CDR3 covers 15 amino acids. The only DNA kept is the CDR3, 45 bases in frame from the first base. CDR1 and CDR2 are drawn from the germline V gene (reference sequence): LNHDA, SQIVND. Trimming leaves V shorter by 5 bases and J shorter by 8 bases, with the junction holding 11 bases beyond the gene matches.